This T cell receptor (beta chain) was retrieved from a study of tumor-infiltrating lymphocytes in glioblastoma multiforme (dated by TCRdb to about 2017). Context from the whole study: To find out whether intratumoral genomic heterogeneity fosters TIL diversity, the study jointly investigated somatic mutations, TIL diversity and immune response activity.

This clonotype was seen once. The antigen it binds to is not known. No per-base quality is available; no much larger clone lies one base away. One read gives only weak evidence. The AllPrep DNA/RNA mini kit was used to purify genomic DNA and total RNA at the same time from each of the 10 or so tumor samples. Every RNA sample had an OD 260/280 ratio above 1.9 and an RNA integrity number above 6.5. What the study reported, not specific to this receptor: The authors noted that sorting T cells into functional subsets, which was not done in the study, would be a future improvement. Clone frequencies may be distorted by RNA-based TCR sequencing because unequal numbers of TCR transcripts are carried by T cells. Generalizability was limited because only one glioblastoma patient was included in the TCR and somatic mutation analysis.

TCRB libraries were constructed from RNA through three rounds of nested multiplex PCR following a modified ARM-PCR protocol with multiple V-beta primers and a C-beta primer. Starting from around 0.52 ug of total RNA, TCRB-specific cDNA was synthesized using ProtoScript II Reverse Transcriptase and a C-beta primer. No unique molecular identifiers were described for the TCRB libraries. In the third PCR, barcodes and adapters were added over 25 cycles using Deep VentR (exo-) polymerase, and bands of 250-500 bp were then gel purified. An Illumina HiSeq 2500 was used to sequence the TCRB libraries with 250 bp paired-end reads. The source study handled its data this way. Reads were cleaned with Trimmomatic, merged with FLASH, assigned V, D and J segments with MiGEC, and analyzed with VDJtools. The Shannon-Wiener diversity index, calculated using VDJtools, was used to quantify repertoire diversity. TCRdb cleaned the public reads at Q25 with fastp, built clones with MiXCR and kept in-frame beta chains. Merged by CDR3 protein, the rows form single entries marked with the most common genes and DNA. TCRdb's processing, not the study's, gives the V and J calls here. The sample table records about 10,000 distinct CDR3 sequences; less than 75% of these occur just once. The ten largest account for nearly 40% of the sample.

This receptor was obtained from a male donor with glioblastoma. Sequenced: brain tumor tissue.

The CDR3 region: CASSFGRVYGNTIYF. The DNA sequence reads TGTGCCAGCAGTTTTGGCAGGGTCTATGGAAACACCATATATTTT. The chain employs TRBV6-6 and TRBJ1-3; 5 matching bases give a weak D call of TRBD1. Taken from the germline V gene (reference sequence), the CDR1 and CDR2 loops are MNHNY and SVGAGI. V sheds 4 bases and J sheds 3 bases, leaving 13 bases between their ends. The CDR3 covers 15 residues, taking in both the cysteine and the phenylalanine. The kept DNA is CDR3 alone, 45 bases in frame from the first base.